The next 15 T cell receptor beta chains were all read from a single sample in a study of cytomegalovirus exposure and HLA in healthy donors. PCR employed 60 Vbeta and 13 Jbeta primers. Profiled with immunoSEQ multiplex PCR; TCRdb holds only in-frame clones, not every one. In the table there are about 150,000 clones, 75% of which are singletons. Specimen: PBMCs. The receptors stem from a man aged 25-45 years in good health and CMV-seronegative.

The chain links TRBV28 to TRBJ2-6; 11 positions agree with TRBD1. The CDR3 contains 19 residues. V dropped 6 bases and J dropped 2; count of bases not matched to a gene: 12. Germline V gives CDR1 MDHEN, CDR2 SYDVKM. Here the CDR3 DNA reads TGTGCCAGCAGCATTTGGACAGGGGGCACTCTCGCTGGGGCCAACGTCCTGACTTTC. It yields the protein CASSIWTGGTLAGANVLTF.

The gene calls are TRBV29-1 and TRBJ2-1, with D tentatively TRBD2 (5 bases). The germline CDR1 and CDR2 sequences are SQVTM and ANQGSEA. Trimming took 5 bases from V and 13 from J, leaving 15 bases between them. The CDR3 length is 11 residues. The CDR3 region is CSVRRSTGQFF. In nucleotides, the CDR3 is TGCAGCGTTCGGAGGTCGACCGGTCAGTTCTTC.

The chain employs TRBV5-1 and TRBJ2-2, with TRBD2 matching over 7 bases. CDR1 and CDR2 from the germline V gene are SGHRS and YFSETQ. Trimming removed 4 bases from V and 4 bases from J; junction bases left unmatched: 13. The CDR3 sequence is 17 residues long. DNA of the CDR3: TGCGCCAGCAGCCGGCGGGAGATCGGGACTGGCACCGGGGAGCTGTTTTTT. It is translated as CASSRREIGTGTGELFF.

The chain links TRBV19 to TRBJ2-3, with 11 bases matching TRBD2. Trimming at V came to 5 bases and at J to 5 bases, leaving 9 bases not matched to a gene. Germline assignment: CDR1 LNHDA and CDR2 SQIVND (reference sequence). This CDR3 region has 16 residues. CDR3 bases: TGTGCCAGTAGTTCCCTGACTAGCGGGACTGAAGATACGCAGTATTTT. This gives the protein CASSSLTSGTEDTQYF. The variable domain in full, with the rest retrieved from reference TRBV19 and TRBJ2-3, is DGGITQSPKYLFRKEGQNVTLSCEQNLNHDAMYWYRQDPGQGLRLIYYSQIVNDFQKGDIAEGYSVSREKKESFPLTVTSAQKNPTAFYLCASSSLTSGTEDTQYFGPGTRLTVL.

This chain joins TRBV10-3 and TRBJ1-1, with D perhaps matching TRBD1 (6 bases). Between the trimmed V and J ends, which lost 9 bases and 5 bases, there was a span of 16 bases. The CDR3 sequence is 13 residues long. The germline CDR1 and CDR2 sequences are ENHRY and SYGVKD. This CDR3 reads CAITWGQNTEAFF. In DNA form, the CDR3 reads TGTGCCATTACATGGGGGCAGAATACTGAAGCTTTCTTT.

The chain is built from TRBV7-6 and TRBJ2-5; 11 nucleotides agree with TRBD2. Germline values: CDR1 SGHVS, CDR2 FNYEAQ. V lost 4 bases, J lost 5 bases, and 6 bases stayed unmatched. This CDR3 has 15 residues. CDR3 region: CASSSSGGPSETQYF. The CDR3 bases are TGTGCCAGCAGCTCTAGCGGGGGGCCCTCGGAGACCCAGTACTTC.

This clone was observed once. The chain combines TRBV4-1 with TRBJ2-5, with D perhaps TRBD1 (7 bases). V lost 2 bases to trimming and J lost 5 bases, with 21 bases between them. CDR3 length: 17 residues. Per germline, CDR1 MGHRA and CDR2 YSYEKL. CDR3 nucleotide sequence: TGCGCCAGCAGCCAAAATGGAGGGGCAGGGGGACGGGAGACCCAGTACTTC. Its protein is CASSQNGGAGGRETQYF.

This clone appeared a single time. The chain carries TRBV2 and TRBJ1-4; 7 nucleotides line up with TRBD1. This CDR3 has 16 residues. V dropped 5 bases and J dropped 4; count of bases not matched to a gene: 10. Germline V lookup: CDR1 SNHLY, CDR2 FYNNEI. CDR3 coding DNA: TGTGCCAGCAGTCCTTTTAGACAGGGAAGTAATGAAAAACTGTTTTTT. Translating it yields CASSPFRQGSNEKLFF.

This chain joins TRBV21-1 and TRBJ2-7; the DNA was not used to check the table's D call, TRBD1. TRBV21-1 is described as a pseudogene. The CDR3 extends over 14 amino acids. The CDR3 DNA is TGTGCCAGCAGCAAAGGACAGGGATCCTACGAGCAGTACTTC. This translates into CASSKGQGSYEQYF.

The chain links TRBV28 to TRBJ1-2, with D uncertain. Germline V gives CDR1 MDHEN, CDR2 SYDVKM. This CDR3 is 14 amino acids long. V dropped 5 bases and J dropped 4 bases, with 14 bases sitting between them. The CDR3 region is CASSPPGPTYGYTF. The CDR3 DNA is TGTGCCAGCAGTCCACCCGGTCCCACCTATGGCTACACCTTC.

The chain combines TRBV19 with TRBJ2-3; D unclear. Trimming stripped 5 bases from V and 1 base from J, with 4 bases between. The CDR3 contains 12 residues. Germline CDR1 and CDR2: LNHDA and SQIVND (reference sequence). Written as DNA, the CDR3 is TGTGCCAGTAGTCTCGGCACAGATACGCAGTATTTT. It codes for CASSLGTDTQYF.

This chain links TRBV5-1 with TRBJ2-7, with 8 bases identical to TRBD1. Germline assignment: CDR1 SGHRS and CDR2 YFSETQ. J gave up 6 bases and V 0 bases, and 8 bases lay outside the gene matches. The CDR3 has 15 amino acids. CDR3 loop: CASSLGWQGASEQYF. CDR3 nucleotide sequence: TGCGCCAGCAGCTTGGGGTGGCAGGGGGCAAGCGAGCAGTACTTC.

The chain recombines TRBV25-1 with TRBJ2-5, with a possible D match to TRBD2 (5 bases). The closer fit of TRBJ2-7 to the DNA end suggests the J call may be wrong. Germline lookup yields CDR1 MGHDK and CDR2 SYGVNS. The CDR3 loop spans 17 amino acids. The CDR3 loop reads CASKREWQEVPTVEQYF. The CDR3 DNA is TGTGCCAGCAAAAGGGAGTGGCAGGAGGTTCCCACGGTCGAGCAGTACTTC.

The chain couples TRBV5-6 to TRBJ1-4; 10 nucleotides align to TRBD1. V dropped 4 bases and J dropped 4; count of bases not matched to a gene: 4. The germline V gene has CDR1 SGHDT and CDR2 YYEEEE. The CDR3 covers 15 residues. The CDR3 reads CASSRGDRGNEKLFF. As DNA, the CDR3 is TGTGCCAGCAGCCGTGGGGACAGGGGTAATGAAAAACTGTTTTTT.

The V call is TRBV19, the J call TRBJ1-2, with TRBD1 as a possible D gene (6 bases). The V end was cut by 7 bases, the J end by 1 base, with 16 bases between. This CDR3 is 15 amino acids long. Germline CDR1 and CDR2: LNHDA and SQIVND (reference sequence). This chain's CDR3 is CASTPGQSRNYGYTF. The CDR3 nucleotides are TGTGCCAGTACCCCCGGACAGTCCCGTAACTATGGCTACACCTTC.